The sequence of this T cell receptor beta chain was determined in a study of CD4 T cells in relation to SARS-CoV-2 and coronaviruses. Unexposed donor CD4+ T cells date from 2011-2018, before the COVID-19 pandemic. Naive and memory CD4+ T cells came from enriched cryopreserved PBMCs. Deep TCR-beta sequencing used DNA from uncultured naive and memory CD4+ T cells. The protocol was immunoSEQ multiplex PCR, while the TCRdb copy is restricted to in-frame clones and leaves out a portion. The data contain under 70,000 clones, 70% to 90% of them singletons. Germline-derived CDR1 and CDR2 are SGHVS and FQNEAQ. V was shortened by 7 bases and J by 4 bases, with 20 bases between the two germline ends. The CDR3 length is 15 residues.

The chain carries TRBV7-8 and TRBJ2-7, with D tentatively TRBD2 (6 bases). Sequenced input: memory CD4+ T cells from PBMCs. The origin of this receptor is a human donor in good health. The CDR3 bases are TGTGCCAGCACCGAAATGACAGTTGGGGGGTACGAGCAGTACTTC. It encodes CASTEMTVGGYEQYF.